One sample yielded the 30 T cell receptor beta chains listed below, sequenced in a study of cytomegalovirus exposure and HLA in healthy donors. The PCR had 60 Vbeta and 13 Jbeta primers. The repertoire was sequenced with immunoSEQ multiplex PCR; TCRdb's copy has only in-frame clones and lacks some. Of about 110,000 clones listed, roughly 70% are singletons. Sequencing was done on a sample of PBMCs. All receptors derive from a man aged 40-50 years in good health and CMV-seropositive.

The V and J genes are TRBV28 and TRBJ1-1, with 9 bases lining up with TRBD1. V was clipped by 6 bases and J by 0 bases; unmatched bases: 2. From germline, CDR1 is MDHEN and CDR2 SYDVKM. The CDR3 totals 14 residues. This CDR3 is CASRTGGVNTEAFF. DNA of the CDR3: TGTGCCAGCAGGACAGGGGGAGTGAACACTGAAGCTTTCTTT.

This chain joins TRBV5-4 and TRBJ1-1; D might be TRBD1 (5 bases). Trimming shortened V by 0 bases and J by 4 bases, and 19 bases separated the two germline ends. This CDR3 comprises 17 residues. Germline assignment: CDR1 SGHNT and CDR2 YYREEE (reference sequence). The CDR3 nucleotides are TGTGCCAGCAGCTTGGGCCCCTGGGGGGGGTCGGTCACTGAAGCTTTCTTT. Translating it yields CASSLGPWGGSVTEAFF.

CDR3 DNA: TGTGCCAGTCTCAACCGGGACAGGGGTTCGGAAGCTTTCTTT. It translates to CASLNRDRGSEAFF. The chain combines TRBV19 with TRBJ1-1, with 10 nucleotides matching TRBD1. Germline-derived CDR1 and CDR2 are LNHDA and SQIVND (reference sequence). The CDR3 covers 14 residues. V lost 8 bases and J lost 8; bases outside the gene matches: 11.

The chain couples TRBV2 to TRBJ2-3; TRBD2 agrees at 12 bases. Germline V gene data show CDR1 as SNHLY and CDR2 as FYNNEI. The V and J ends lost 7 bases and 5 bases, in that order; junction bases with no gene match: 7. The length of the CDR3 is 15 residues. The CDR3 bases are TGTGCCAGCAAGACTAGCGGGAGAGGAAGAGATACGCAGTATTTT. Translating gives CASKTSGRGRDTQYF.

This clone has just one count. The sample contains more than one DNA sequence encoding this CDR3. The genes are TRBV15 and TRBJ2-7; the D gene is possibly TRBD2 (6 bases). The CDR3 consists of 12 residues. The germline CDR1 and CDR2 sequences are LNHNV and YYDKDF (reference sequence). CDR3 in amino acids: CATSGGGGSQDV. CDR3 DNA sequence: TGTGCCACCAGCGGGGGTGGGGGGAGTCAGGACGTC.

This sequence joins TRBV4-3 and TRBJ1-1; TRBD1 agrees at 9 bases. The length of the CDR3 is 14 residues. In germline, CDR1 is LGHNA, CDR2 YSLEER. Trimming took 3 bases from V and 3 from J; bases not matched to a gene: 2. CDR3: CASSQRTGDTEAFF. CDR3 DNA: TGCGCCAGCAGCCAGCGGACAGGGGACACTGAAGCTTTCTTT.

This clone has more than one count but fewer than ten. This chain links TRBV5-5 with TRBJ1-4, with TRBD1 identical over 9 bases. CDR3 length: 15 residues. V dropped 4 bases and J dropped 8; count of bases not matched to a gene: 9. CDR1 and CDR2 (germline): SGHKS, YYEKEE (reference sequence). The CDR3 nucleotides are TGTGCCAGCAGCCCGCTCGGGACAGGGAACGAAAAACTGTTTTTT. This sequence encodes CASSPLGTGNEKLFF.

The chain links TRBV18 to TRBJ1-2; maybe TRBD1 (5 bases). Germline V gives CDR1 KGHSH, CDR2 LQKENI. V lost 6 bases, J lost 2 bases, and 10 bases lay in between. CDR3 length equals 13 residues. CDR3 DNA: TGTGCCAGCTCTTCGGAGGGGAACTATGGCTACACCTTC. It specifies CASSSEGNYGYTF.

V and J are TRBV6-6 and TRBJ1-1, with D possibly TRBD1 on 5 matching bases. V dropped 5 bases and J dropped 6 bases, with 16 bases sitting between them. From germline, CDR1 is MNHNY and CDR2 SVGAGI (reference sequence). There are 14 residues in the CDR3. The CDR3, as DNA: TGTGCCAGCAGTGCTACCAGGGTCGGCGCTGAAGCTTTCTTT. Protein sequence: CASSATRVGAEAFF.

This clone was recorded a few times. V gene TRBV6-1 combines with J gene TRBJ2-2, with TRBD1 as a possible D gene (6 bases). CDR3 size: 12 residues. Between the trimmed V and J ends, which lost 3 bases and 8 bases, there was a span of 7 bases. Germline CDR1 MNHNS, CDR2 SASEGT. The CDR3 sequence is CASSEGAGELFF. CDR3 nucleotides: TGTGCCAGCAGTGAGGGGGCTGGGGAGCTGTTTTTT.

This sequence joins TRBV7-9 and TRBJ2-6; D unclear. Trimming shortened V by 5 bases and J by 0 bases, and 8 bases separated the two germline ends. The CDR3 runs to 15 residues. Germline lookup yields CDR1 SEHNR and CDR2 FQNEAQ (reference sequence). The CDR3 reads CASSPVLSGANVLTF. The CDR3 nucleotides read TGTGCCAGCAGCCCAGTCCTCTCTGGGGCCAACGTCCTGACTTTC.

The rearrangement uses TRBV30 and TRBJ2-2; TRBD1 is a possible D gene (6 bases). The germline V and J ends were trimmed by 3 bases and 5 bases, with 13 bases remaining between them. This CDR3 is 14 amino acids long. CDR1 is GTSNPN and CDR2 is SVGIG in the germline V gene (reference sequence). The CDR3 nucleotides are TGTGCCTGGAGGCCGCCCCAGGGGACCGGGGAGCTGTTTTTT. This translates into CAWRPPQGTGELFF.

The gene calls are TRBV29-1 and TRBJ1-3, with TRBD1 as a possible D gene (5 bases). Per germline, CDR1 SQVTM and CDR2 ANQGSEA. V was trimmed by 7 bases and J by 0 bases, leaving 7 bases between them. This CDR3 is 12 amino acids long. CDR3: CSGGDSGNTIYF. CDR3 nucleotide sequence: TGCAGCGGGGGCGACTCTGGAAACACCATATATTTT. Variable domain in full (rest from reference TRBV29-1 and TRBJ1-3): SAVISQKPSRDICQRGTSLTIQCQVDSQVTMMFWYRQQPGQSLTLIATANQGSEATYESGFVIDKFPISRPNLTFSTLTVSNMSPEDSSIYLCSGGDSGNTIYFGEGSWLTVV.

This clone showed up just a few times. The DNA of the CDR3 is TGCGCCAGCGGCCCGGAGAAGAGGGGAGGACAGCCCCAGCATTTT. The encoded protein is CASGPEKRGGQPQHF. The chain has TRBV10-2 and TRBJ1-5, with TRBD1 as a possible D gene (5 bases). Germline V gene data show CDR1 as WSHSY and CDR2 as SAAADI. Trimming shortened V by 8 bases and J by 7 bases, and 21 bases separated the two germline ends. This CDR3 has 15 residues.

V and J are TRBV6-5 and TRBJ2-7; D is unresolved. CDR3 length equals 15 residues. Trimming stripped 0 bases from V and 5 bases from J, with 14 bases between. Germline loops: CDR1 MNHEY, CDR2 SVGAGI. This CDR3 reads CASSYSGVRPDEQYF. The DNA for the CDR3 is TGTGCCAGCAGTTACTCGGGCGTCCGTCCGGACGAGCAGTACTTC.

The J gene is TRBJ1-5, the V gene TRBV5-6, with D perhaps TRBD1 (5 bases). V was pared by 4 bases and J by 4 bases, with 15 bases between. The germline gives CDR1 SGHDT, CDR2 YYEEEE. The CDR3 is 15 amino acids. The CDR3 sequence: CASSHRPGQNQPQHF. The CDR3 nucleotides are TGTGCCAGCAGCCATAGACCAGGACAAAATCAGCCCCAGCATTTT.

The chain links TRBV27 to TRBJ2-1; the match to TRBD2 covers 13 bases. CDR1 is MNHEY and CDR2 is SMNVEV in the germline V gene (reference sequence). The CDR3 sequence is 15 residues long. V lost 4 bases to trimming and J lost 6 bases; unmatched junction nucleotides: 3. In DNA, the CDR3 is TGTGCCAGCAGTTCCGGGACTAGCGGGGCCAATGAGCAGTTCTTC. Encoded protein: CASSSGTSGANEQFF.

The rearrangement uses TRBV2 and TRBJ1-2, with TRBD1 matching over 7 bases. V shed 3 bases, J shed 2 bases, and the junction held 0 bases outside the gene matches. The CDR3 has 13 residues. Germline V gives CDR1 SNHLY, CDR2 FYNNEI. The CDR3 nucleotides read TGTGCCAGCAGTGACAGGGGGAACTATGGCTACACCTTC. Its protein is CASSDRGNYGYTF.

CDR3 protein: CASSYRTSGVYNEQFF. CDR3 DNA sequence: TGTGCCAGCAGCTACCGGACTAGCGGGGTATACAATGAGCAGTTCTTC. V is TRBV13 and J is TRBJ2-1, with 12 bases lining up with TRBD2. This CDR3 contains 16 residues. Germline V gene lookup returns CDR1 PRHDT and CDR2 FYEKMQ (reference sequence). V lost 4 bases and J lost 4; bases outside the gene matches: 5.

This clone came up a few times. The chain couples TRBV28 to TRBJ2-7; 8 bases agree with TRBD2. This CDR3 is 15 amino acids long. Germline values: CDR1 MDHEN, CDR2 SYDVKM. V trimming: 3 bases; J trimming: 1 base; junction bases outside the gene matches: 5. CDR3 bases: TGTGCCAGCAGTTTCACAGCGGGAGTTTCCTACGAGCAGTACTTC. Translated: CASSFTAGVSYEQYF.

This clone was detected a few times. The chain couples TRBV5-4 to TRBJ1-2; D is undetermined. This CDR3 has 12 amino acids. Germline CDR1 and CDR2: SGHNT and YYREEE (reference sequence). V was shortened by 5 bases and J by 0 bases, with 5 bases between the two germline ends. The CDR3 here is CASRIANYGYTF. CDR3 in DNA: TGTGCCAGCAGAATAGCTAACTATGGCTACACCTTC.

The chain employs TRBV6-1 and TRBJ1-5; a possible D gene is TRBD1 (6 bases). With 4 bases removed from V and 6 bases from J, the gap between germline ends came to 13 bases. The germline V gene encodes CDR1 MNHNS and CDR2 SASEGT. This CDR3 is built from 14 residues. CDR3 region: CASSAGVRSQPQHF. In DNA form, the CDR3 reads TGTGCCAGCAGTGCAGGGGTAAGAAGTCAGCCCCAGCATTTT.

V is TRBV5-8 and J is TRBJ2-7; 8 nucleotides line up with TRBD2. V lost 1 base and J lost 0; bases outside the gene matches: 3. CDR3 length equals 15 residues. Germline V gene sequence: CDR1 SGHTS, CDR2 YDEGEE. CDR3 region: CASSLPSGYSYEQYF. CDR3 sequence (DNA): TGTGCCAGCAGCTTGCCTAGCGGGTACTCCTACGAGCAGTACTTC.

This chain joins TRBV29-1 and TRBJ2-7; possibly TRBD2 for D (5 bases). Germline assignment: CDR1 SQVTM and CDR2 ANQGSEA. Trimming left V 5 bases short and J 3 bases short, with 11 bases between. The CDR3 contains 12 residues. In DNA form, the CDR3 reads TGCAGCGTTTCCGGGAAAGGCTACGAGCAGTACTTC. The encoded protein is CSVSGKGYEQYF.

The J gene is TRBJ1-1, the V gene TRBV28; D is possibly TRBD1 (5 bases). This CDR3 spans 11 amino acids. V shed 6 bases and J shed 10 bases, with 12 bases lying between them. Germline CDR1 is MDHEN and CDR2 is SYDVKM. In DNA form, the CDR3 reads TGTGCCAGCAGGTGGGGCTTGGGAGCTTTCTTT. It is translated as CASRWGLGAFF.

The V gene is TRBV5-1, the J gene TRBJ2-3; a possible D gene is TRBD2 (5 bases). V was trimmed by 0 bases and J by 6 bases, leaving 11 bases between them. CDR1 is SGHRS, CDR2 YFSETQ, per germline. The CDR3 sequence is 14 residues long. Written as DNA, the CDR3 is TGCGCCAGCAGCTTGGAGGCTAGCCTGGATACGCAGTATTTT. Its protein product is CASSLEASLDTQYF.

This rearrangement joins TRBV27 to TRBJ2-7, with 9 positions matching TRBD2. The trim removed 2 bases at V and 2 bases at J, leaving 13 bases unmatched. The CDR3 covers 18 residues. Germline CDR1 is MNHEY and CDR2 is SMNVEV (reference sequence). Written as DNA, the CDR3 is TGTGCCAGCAGTTTAGAAGGCCGATCGGGACTAGCAGCCTACGAGCAGTACGTC. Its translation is CASSLEGRSGLAAYEQYV.

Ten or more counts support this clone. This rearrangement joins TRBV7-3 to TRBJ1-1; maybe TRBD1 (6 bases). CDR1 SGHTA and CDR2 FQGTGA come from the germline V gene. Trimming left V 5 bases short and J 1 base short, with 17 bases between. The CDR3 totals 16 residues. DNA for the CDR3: TGTGCCAGCAGCCCGGGTGGGAGGGGGTCGAACACTGAAGCTTTCTTT. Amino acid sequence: CASSPGGRGSNTEAFF.

The CDR3 spells CASSDSGSDEQFF. CDR3 in DNA: TGTGCCAGCAGCGATAGCGGGAGCGATGAGCAGTTCTTC. The chain is built from TRBV9 and TRBJ2-1; TRBD2 aligns across 9 bases. V trimming: 3 bases; J trimming: 8 bases; junction bases outside the gene matches: 3. The germline V gene encodes CDR1 SGDLS and CDR2 YYNGEE. CDR3 length equals 13 residues.

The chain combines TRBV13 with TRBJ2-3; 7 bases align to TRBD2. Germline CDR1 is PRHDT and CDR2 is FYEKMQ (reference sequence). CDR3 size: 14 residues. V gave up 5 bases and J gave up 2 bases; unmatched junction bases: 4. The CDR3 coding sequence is TGTGCCAGCAGCCCCGGGACTACCACAGATACGCAGTATTTT. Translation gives CASSPGTTTDTQYF. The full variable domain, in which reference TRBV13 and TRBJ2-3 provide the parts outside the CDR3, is AAGVIQSPRHLIKEKRETATLKCYPIPRHDTVYWYQQGPGQDPQFLISFYEKMQSDKGSIPDRFSAQQFSDYHSELNMSSLELGDSALYFCASSPGTTTDTQYFGPGTRLTVL.